Listed below are T cell receptor beta chains from one sample, sequenced in a study of immune characterization of retroperitoneal liposarcoma. TCRdb re-called the PCR reads through MiXCR, storing one row per CDR3 protein. Counted here are 9,500 to 13,000 distinct CDR3 sequences, roughly 29% occurring once; the ten biggest clones make up about 9%. The specimen sequenced was tumor tissue. Source of these receptors: a female donor with retroperitoneal liposarcoma. The CDR3 runs from the conserved cysteine through the conserved F or W. Each record gives: V gene, J gene, D gene, clone size, CDR3 protein, CDR3 DNA. The D gene is left open where the match is weak. Clone sizes are given selectively: once, few, many, or a class where the clone is expanded.

>TRBV6-2/TRBV6-3|TRBJ1-2|TRBD1|-
CASRIVTSGGYYTF
TGTGCCAGCAGGATCGTGACTTCAGGGGGCTACTACACCTTC
>TRBV6-1|TRBJ2-7|-|-
CASHLRAGRYEQYF
TGTGCCAGCCACCTCCGTGCGGGACGGTACGAGCAGTACTTC
>TRBV6-1|TRBJ2-7|-|-
CASSVSGLNEQYF
TGTGCCAGCAGTGTTTCAGGTCTTAATGAGCAGTACTTC
>TRBV11-3|TRBJ2-1|-|-
CASMLGFNEQFF
TGTGCCAGCATGCTTGGATTTAATGAGCAGTTCTTC
>TRBV12-3/TRBV12-4|TRBJ2-1|TRBD2|few
CASSLAGGPHEQFF
TGTGCCAGCAGTCTAGCGGGAGGGCCCCACGAGCAGTTCTTC
>TRBV12-3/TRBV12-4|TRBJ2-2|TRBD1|medium-sized
CASSGGDRDTGELFF
TGTGCCAGCAGTGGGGGGGACAGGGACACCGGGGAGCTGTTTTTT
>TRBV12-5|TRBJ1-3|TRBD1|-
CASGLYLDRGPGNTIYF
TGTGCTAGTGGTTTGTACCTGGACAGGGGGCCAGGAAACACCATATATTTT
>TRBV11-2|TRBJ2-3|-|-
CASSSGVGEPYF
TGTGCCAGCAGCTCTGGGGTGGGGGAGCCGTATTTT
>TRBV4-1|TRBJ2-7|TRBD1|-
CASSPRLGQAYEQYF
TGCGCCAGCAGCCCCAGATTAGGACAGGCCTACGAGCAGTACTTC
>TRBV6-5|TRBJ1-2|TRBD1|few
CASSLDRLHYGYTF
TGTGCCAGCAGTTTGGACAGGCTACACTATGGCTACACCTTC
>TRBV6-1|TRBJ2-7|-|-
CASSSGISGSGEQYF
TGTGCCAGCAGTTCCGGGATCTCGGGCTCCGGCGAGCAGTACTTC